A selection of T cell receptor beta chains follows, all from one sample in a study of sequential checkpoint blockade in melanoma. Assay used: immunoSEQ multiplex PCR; TCRdb lists only in-frame clones, some missing. The sample holds about 2,500 clones, 20% to 25% seen once. Sample: tumor tissue (inferred from file names), taken from a patient given nivolumab and ipilimumab in sequence. These receptors were taken from a human donor with melanoma. Both conserved end residues are part of each CDR3. Each record gives: J gene, V gene, clone size, D gene, CDR3 protein, CDR3 DNA. A D gene is named only where the DNA matches it firmly. Expanded clones are given a class, and other clones once, few, many or no size at all.

j_gene: TRBJ2-5; v_gene: TRBV5-1; abundance: once; d_gene: TRBD2; CDR3aa: CASSLSLAGGETQYF; CDR3nt: TGCGCCAGCAGCTTGTCGCTAGCGGGAGGTGAGACCCAGTACTTC
j_gene: TRBJ2-1; v_gene: TRBV19; abundance: .; d_gene: TRBD2; CDR3aa: CASSFTSGINSEQFF; CDR3nt: TGTGCCAGTAGTTTTACTAGCGGGATTAATAGTGAGCAGTTCTTC
j_gene: TRBJ2-1; v_gene: TRBV19; abundance: .; d_gene: .; CDR3aa: CASSIRLSQGNEQFF; CDR3nt: TGTGCCAGTAGTATTCGTCTTAGTCAAGGCAATGAGCAGTTCTTC
j_gene: TRBJ1-1; v_gene: TRBV6-1; abundance: few; d_gene: .; CDR3aa: CASSEAYRGGNTEAFF; CDR3nt: TGTGCCAGCAGTGAAGCCTATCGGGGGGGGAACACTGAAGCTTTCTTT
j_gene: TRBJ2-7; v_gene: TRBV11-3; abundance: many; d_gene: TRBD1; CDR3aa: CASSFTGTGALEQYF; CDR3nt: TGTGCCAGCAGCTTCACCGGGACAGGGGCCCTCGAGCAGTACTTC
j_gene: TRBJ1-2; v_gene: TRBV18; abundance: .; d_gene: TRBD1; CDR3aa: CASSPGQAVYGYTF; CDR3nt: TGTGCCAGCTCACCGGGACAGGCGGTCTATGGCTACACCTTC
j_gene: TRBJ1-1; v_gene: TRBV19; abundance: .; d_gene: TRBD1; CDR3aa: CASSGGGVNTEAFF; CDR3nt: TGTGCCAGTAGTGGAGGGGGCGTGAACACTGAAGCTTTCTTT
j_gene: TRBJ2-3; v_gene: TRBV29-1; abundance: .; d_gene: TRBD2; CDR3aa: CSVVALAGTDTQYF; CDR3nt: TGCAGCGTTGTCGCTCTAGCGGGCACAGATACGCAGTATTTT
j_gene: TRBJ2-2; v_gene: TRBV18; abundance: .; d_gene: .; CDR3aa: CASSLTDGNTGELFF; CDR3nt: TGTGCCAGCTCACTGACAGACGGGAACACCGGGGAGCTGTTTTTT
j_gene: TRBJ1-1; v_gene: TRBV5-1; abundance: .; d_gene: .; CDR3aa: CASSLAGGYTEAFF; CDR3nt: TGCGCCAGCAGCTTGGCCGGGGGTTATACTGAAGCTTTCTTT
j_gene: TRBJ2-2; v_gene: TRBV12-2; abundance: .; d_gene: .; CDR3aa: CACSPPLSGMSGELFF; CDR3nt: TGTGCCTGTTCACCCCCTCTTAGCGGGATGAGCGGGGAGCTGTTTTTT
j_gene: TRBJ1-5; v_gene: TRBV6-8; abundance: .; d_gene: .; CDR3aa: CASSPDSSNQPQHF; CDR3nt: TGTGCCAGCAGTCCGGACAGTAGCAATCAGCCCCAGCATTTT
j_gene: TRBJ1-3; v_gene: TRBV6-8; abundance: few; d_gene: .; CDR3aa: CASSYGRSSGNTIYF; CDR3nt: TGTGCCAGCAGTTACGGGCGGAGCTCTGGAAACACCATATATTTT
j_gene: TRBJ2-1; v_gene: TRBV12-5; abundance: .; d_gene: TRBD1; CDR3aa: CASGTPGQSYNEQFF; CDR3nt: TGTGCTAGTGGTACCCCGGGACAGAGTTACAATGAGCAGTTCTTC
j_gene: TRBJ2-5; v_gene: TRBV11-3; abundance: .; d_gene: TRBD2; CDR3aa: CASSYSGGAGETQYF; CDR3nt: TGTGCCAGCAGTTATAGCGGGGGGGCGGGAGAGACCCAGTACTTC
j_gene: TRBJ2-2; v_gene: TRBV9; abundance: .; d_gene: .; CDR3aa: CASSLSSSSSGELFF; CDR3nt: TGTGCCAGCAGCCTCAGCAGTTCATCGTCCGGGGAGCTGTTTTTT
j_gene: TRBJ2-5; v_gene: TRBV11-3; abundance: many; d_gene: TRBD1; CDR3aa: CASSSGQARETQYF; CDR3nt: TGTGCCAGCAGCTCTGGACAGGCCCGGGAGACCCAGTACTTC
j_gene: TRBJ1-1; v_gene: TRBV6-8; abundance: .; d_gene: .; CDR3aa: CASSTHARTEEAFF; CDR3nt: TGTGCCAGCAGTACTCACGCGAGGACCGAGGAAGCTTTCTTT
j_gene: TRBJ1-2; v_gene: TRBV29-1; abundance: .; d_gene: TRBD1; CDR3aa: CSVEVATGTAYGYTF; CDR3nt: TGCAGCGTTGAAGTGGCTACCGGGACAGCTTATGGCTACACCTTC
j_gene: TRBJ1-3; v_gene: TRBV11-3; abundance: medium-sized; d_gene: TRBD1; CDR3aa: CASSLRTGEGNTIYF; CDR3nt: TGTGCCAGCAGCCTCCGGACAGGGGAGGGAAACACCATATATTTT
j_gene: TRBJ2-3; v_gene: TRBV6-8; abundance: hyperexpanded; d_gene: .; CDR3aa: CASTPNGDTQYF; CDR3nt: TGTGCCAGCACCCCGAACGGGGATACGCAGTATTTT
j_gene: TRBJ2-2; v_gene: TRBV5-1; abundance: .; d_gene: TRBD1; CDR3aa: CASSLDSGQGSAGELFF; CDR3nt: TGCGCCAGCAGCTTGGACTCGGGACAGGGATCCGCCGGGGAGCTGTTTTTT
j_gene: TRBJ1-5; v_gene: TRBV12-5; abundance: .; d_gene: .; CDR3aa: CASGLELNQPQHF; CDR3nt: TGTGCTAGTGGTTTGGAATTGAATCAGCCCCAGCATTTT
j_gene: TRBJ2-1; v_gene: TRBV6-8; abundance: .; d_gene: .; CDR3aa: CASSASTSDEQFF; CDR3nt: TGTGCCAGCAGTGCCTCCACTAGTGATGAGCAGTTCTTC
j_gene: TRBJ1-1; v_gene: TRBV11-3; abundance: medium-sized; d_gene: .; CDR3aa: CASSSMVFKTEAFF; CDR3nt: TGTGCCAGCAGCTCCATGGTCTTTAAAACTGAAGCTTTCTTT
j_gene: TRBJ1-3; v_gene: TRBV19; abundance: few; d_gene: .; CDR3aa: CASSAEGSGAGNTIYF; CDR3nt: TGTGCCAGTAGTGCCGAAGGTTCTGGGGCTGGAAACACCATATATTTT
j_gene: TRBJ2-5; v_gene: TRBV7-2; abundance: many; d_gene: .; CDR3aa: CASSLKGKETQYF; CDR3nt: TGTGCCAGCAGCTTAAAGGGGAAAGAGACCCAGTACTTC
j_gene: TRBJ2-7; v_gene: TRBV11-3; abundance: few; d_gene: .; CDR3aa: CASSSPSGLDRNEQYF; CDR3nt: TGTGCCAGCAGCTCACCGTCGGGACTGGACCGCAACGAGCAGTACTTC
j_gene: TRBJ1-1; v_gene: TRBV14; abundance: few; d_gene: .; CDR3aa: CASSQDQAGLDTEAFF; CDR3nt: TGTGCCAGCAGCCAAGATCAGGCGGGTTTGGACACTGAAGCTTTCTTT
j_gene: TRBJ1-5; v_gene: TRBV11-3; abundance: many; d_gene: .; CDR3aa: CASSRGGLGQPQHF; CDR3nt: TGTGCCAGCAGCCGCGGGGGTTTAGGACAGCCCCAGCATTTT
j_gene: TRBJ2-4; v_gene: TRBV19; abundance: .; d_gene: .; CDR3aa: CASSIRGANIQYF; CDR3nt: TGTGCCAGTAGTATCCGGGGGGCGAACATTCAGTACTTC
j_gene: TRBJ1-1; v_gene: TRBV29-1; abundance: .; d_gene: .; CDR3aa: CSVDGTEFNMNTEAFF; CDR3nt: TGCAGCGTTGATGGTACAGAATTTAATATGAACACTGAAGCTTTCTTT
j_gene: TRBJ1-1; v_gene: TRBV29-1; abundance: once; d_gene: .; CDR3aa: CSVPAPGPVAEAFF; CDR3nt: TGCAGCGTGCCCGCGCCGGGACCGGTGGCTGAAGCTTTCTTT
j_gene: TRBJ2-7; v_gene: TRBV12-5; abundance: .; d_gene: TRBD2; CDR3aa: CASGLVSGSYEQYF; CDR3nt: TGTGCTAGTGGTTTGGTGAGCGGGAGCTACGAGCAGTACTTC
j_gene: TRBJ2-7; v_gene: TRBV11-3; abundance: many; d_gene: .; CDR3aa: CASSSHGGSTYEQYF; CDR3nt: TGTGCCAGCAGCTCCCACGGAGGATCCACCTACGAGCAGTACTTC
j_gene: TRBJ2-3; v_gene: TRBV11-3; abundance: .; d_gene: TRBD2; CDR3aa: CASSFLAGGPDTQYF; CDR3nt: TGTGCCAGCAGCTTCTTAGCGGGGGGCCCAGATACGCAGTATTTT
j_gene: TRBJ2-5; v_gene: TRBV5-1; abundance: few; d_gene: TRBD2; CDR3aa: CASSLGAGGYSETQYF; CDR3nt: TGCGCCAGCAGCTTGGGGGCGGGGGGCTATTCGGAGACCCAGTACTTC
j_gene: TRBJ2-3; v_gene: TRBV11-3; abundance: .; d_gene: TRBD2; CDR3aa: CASSLRGRAEDTQYF; CDR3nt: TGTGCCAGCAGCTTGCGCGGGAGGGCCGAAGATACGCAGTATTTT
j_gene: TRBJ1-1; v_gene: TRBV15; abundance: .; d_gene: .; CDR3aa: CATSRDFGREGEAFF; CDR3nt: TGTGCCACCAGCAGAGATTTTGGCAGGGAGGGTGAAGCTTTCTTT
j_gene: TRBJ1-5; v_gene: TRBV19; abundance: .; d_gene: .; CDR3aa: CASSIIVGNQPQHF; CDR3nt: TGTGCCAGTAGTATCATTGTGGGTAATCAGCCCCAGCATTTT
j_gene: TRBJ2-1; v_gene: TRBV11-3; abundance: few; d_gene: TRBD2; CDR3aa: CASSFLAGTSHNNEQFF; CDR3nt: TGTGCCAGCAGCTTTCTCGCCGGGACTAGCCATAACAATGAGCAGTTCTTC
j_gene: TRBJ2-7; v_gene: TRBV5-1; abundance: .; d_gene: .; CDR3aa: CASSLFNPDSDEQYF; CDR3nt: TGCGCCAGCAGCTTGTTTAATCCGGACTCGGACGAGCAGTACTTC